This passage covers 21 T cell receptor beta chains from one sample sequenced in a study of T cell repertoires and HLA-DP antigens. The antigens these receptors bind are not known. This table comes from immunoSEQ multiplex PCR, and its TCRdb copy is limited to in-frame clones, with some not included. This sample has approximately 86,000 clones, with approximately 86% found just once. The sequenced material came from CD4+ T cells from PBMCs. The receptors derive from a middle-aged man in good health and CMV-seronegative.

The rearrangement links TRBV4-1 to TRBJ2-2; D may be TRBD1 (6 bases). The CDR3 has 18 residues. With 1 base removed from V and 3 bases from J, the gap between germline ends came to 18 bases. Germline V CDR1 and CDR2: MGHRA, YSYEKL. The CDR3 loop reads CASSQVGVLQGDTGELFF. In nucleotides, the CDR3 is TGCGCCAGCAGCCAAGTAGGAGTGTTACAGGGTGACACCGGGGAGCTGTTTTTT.

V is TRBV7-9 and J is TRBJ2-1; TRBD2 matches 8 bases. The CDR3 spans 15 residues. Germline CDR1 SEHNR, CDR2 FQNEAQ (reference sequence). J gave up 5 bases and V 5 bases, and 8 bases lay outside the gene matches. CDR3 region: CASSPLSGGDNEQFF. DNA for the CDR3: TGTGCCAGCAGCCCCCTGTCCGGGGGGGACAATGAGCAGTTCTTC.

CDR3 loop: CASSRGVGAYNEQFF. The CDR3 DNA follows: TGTGCCAGCAGCAGAGGAGTCGGAGCCTACAATGAGCAGTTCTTC. This sequence joins TRBV9 and TRBJ2-1; D gene ambiguous. The CDR3 is 15 amino acids. V was shortened by 4 bases and J by 2 bases, with 13 bases between the two germline ends. CDR1 and CDR2 from the germline V gene are SGDLS and YYNGEE.

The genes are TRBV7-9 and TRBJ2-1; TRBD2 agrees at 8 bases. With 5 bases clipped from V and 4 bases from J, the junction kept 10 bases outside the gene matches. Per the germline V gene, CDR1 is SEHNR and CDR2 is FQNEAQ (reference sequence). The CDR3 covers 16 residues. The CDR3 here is CASSPAGAGGYNEQFF. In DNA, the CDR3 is TGTGCCAGCAGCCCAGCCGGGGCGGGAGGTTACAATGAGCAGTTCTTC. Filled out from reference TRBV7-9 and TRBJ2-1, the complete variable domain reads DTGVSQNPRHKITKRGQNVTFRCDPISEHNRLYWYRQTLGQGPEFLTYFQNEAQLEKSRLLSDRFSAERPKGSFSTLEIQRTEQGDSAMYLCASSPAGAGGYNEQFFGPGTRLTVL.

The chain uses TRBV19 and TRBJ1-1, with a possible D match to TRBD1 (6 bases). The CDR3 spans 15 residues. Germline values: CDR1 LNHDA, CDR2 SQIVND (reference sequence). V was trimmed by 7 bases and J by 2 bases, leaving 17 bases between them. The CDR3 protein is CASMGQPRGNTEAFF. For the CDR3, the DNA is TGTGCCAGTATGGGCCAACCCAGGGGTAACACTGAAGCTTTCTTT.

The DNA of the CDR3 is TGCGCCAGCAGCTCCACAGGGGTGTCTTCCCACGAGCAGTACTTC. Its protein product is CASSSTGVSSHEQYF. V is TRBV5-1 and J is TRBJ2-7; 7 bases are a match to TRBD1. With V trimmed by 3 bases and J by 5 bases, 11 bases remained unmatched. The germline V gene has CDR1 SGHRS and CDR2 YFSETQ. The CDR3 loop spans 15 amino acids.

CDR3 coding DNA: TGCGCCAGCAGCTTGGCCGGGACAGGGGACTACGAGCAGTACTTC. Protein: CASSLAGTGDYEQYF. V usage is TRBV5-1 and J usage is TRBJ2-7, with TRBD1 matching 10 bases. The ends lost 0 bases at V and 3 bases at J; junction bases unmatched: 3. Germline assignment: CDR1 SGHRS and CDR2 YFSETQ. This CDR3 has 15 residues.

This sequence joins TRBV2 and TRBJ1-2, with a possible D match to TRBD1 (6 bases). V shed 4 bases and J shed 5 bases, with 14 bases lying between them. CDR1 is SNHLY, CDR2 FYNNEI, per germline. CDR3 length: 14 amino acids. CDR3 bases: TGTGCCAGCAGTGTAGGGGGAGAAGGGTATGGCTACACCTTC. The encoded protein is CASSVGGEGYGYTF.

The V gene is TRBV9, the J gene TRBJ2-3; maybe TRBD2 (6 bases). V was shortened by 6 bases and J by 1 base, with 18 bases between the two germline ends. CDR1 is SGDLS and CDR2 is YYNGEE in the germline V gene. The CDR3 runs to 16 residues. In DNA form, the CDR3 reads TGTGCCAGCACCCCCGCCGCGGGATACCGCACAGATACGCAGTATTTT. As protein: CASTPAAGYRTDTQYF.

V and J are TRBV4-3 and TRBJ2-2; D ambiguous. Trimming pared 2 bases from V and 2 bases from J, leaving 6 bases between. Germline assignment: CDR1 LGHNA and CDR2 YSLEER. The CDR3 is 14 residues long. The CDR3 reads CASSQIDNTGELFF. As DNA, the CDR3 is TGCGCCAGCAGCCAAATAGATAACACCGGGGAGCTGTTTTTT.

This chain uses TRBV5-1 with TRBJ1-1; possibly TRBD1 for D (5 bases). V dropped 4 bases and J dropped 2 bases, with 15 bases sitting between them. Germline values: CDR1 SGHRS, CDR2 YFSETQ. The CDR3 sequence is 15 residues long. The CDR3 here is CASSPSVRDNTEAFF. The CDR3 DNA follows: TGCGCCAGCAGCCCGAGCGTGAGGGACAACACTGAAGCTTTCTTT.

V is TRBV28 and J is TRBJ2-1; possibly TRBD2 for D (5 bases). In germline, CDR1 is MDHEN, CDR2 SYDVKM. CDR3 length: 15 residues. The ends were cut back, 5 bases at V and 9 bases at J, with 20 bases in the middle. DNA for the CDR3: TGTGCCAGCAGTCCCGCAGTTCCCCCCCGGGGTGAGCAGTTCTTC. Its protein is CASSPAVPPRGEQFF.

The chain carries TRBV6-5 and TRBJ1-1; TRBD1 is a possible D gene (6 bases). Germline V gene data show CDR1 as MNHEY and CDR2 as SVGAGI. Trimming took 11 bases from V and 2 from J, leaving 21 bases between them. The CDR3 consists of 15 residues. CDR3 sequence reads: CAAKQDWGQNTEAFF. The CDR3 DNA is TGTGCCGCCAAACAGGATTGGGGGCAAAACACTGAAGCTTTCTTT.

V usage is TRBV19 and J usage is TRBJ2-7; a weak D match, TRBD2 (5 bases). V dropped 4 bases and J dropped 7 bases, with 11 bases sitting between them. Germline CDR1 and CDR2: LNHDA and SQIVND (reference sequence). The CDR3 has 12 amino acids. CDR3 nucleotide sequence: TGTGCCAGTAGTAGGCCCCGCGGGGAGCAGTACTTC. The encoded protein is CASSRPRGEQYF.

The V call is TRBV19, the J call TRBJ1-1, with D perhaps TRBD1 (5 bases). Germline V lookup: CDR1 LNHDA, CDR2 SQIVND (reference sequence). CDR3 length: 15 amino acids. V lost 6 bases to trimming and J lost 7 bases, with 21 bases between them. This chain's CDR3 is CASRMSLGVEVEAFF. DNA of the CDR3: TGTGCCAGTAGGATGAGCTTAGGGGTGGAGGTTGAAGCTTTCTTT.

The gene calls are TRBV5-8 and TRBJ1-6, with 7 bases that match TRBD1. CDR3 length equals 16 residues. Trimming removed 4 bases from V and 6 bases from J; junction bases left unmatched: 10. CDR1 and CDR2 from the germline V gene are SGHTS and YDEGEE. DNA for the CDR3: TGTGCCAGCAGCGCACAGGGGAGTACCCTTAATTCACCCCTCCACTTT. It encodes CASSAQGSTLNSPLHF.

The CDR3 loop is CASSLPQGGVGTEAFF. In DNA form, the CDR3 reads TGCGCCAGCAGTCTTCCCCAGGGGGGTGTGGGTACTGAAGCTTTCTTT. This sequence joins TRBV5-1 and TRBJ1-1; TRBD1 matches at 7 bases. Trimming took 5 bases from V and 5 from J; bases not matched to a gene: 15. Germline CDR1 is SGHRS and CDR2 is YFSETQ. The CDR3 is 16 residues long.

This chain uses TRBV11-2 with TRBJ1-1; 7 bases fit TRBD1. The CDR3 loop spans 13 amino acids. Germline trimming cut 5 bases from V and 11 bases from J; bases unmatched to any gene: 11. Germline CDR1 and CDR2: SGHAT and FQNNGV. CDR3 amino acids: CASSPNRGLYAFF. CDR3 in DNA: TGTGCCAGCAGCCCGAACAGGGGTTTATACGCTTTCTTT. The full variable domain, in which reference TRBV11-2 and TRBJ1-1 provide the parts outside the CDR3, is EAGVAQSPRYKIIEKRQSVAFWCNPISGHATLYWYQQILGQGPKLLIQFQNNGVVDDSQLPKDRFSAERLKGVDSTLKIQPAKLEDSAVYLCASSPNRGLYAFFGQGTRLTVV.

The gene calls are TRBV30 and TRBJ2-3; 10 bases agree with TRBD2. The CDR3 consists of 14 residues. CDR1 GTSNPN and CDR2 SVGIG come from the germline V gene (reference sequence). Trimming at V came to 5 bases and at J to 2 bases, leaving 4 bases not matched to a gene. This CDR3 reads CAWVAGGLTDTQYF. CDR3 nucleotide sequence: TGTGCCTGGGTAGCGGGGGGACTCACAGATACGCAGTATTTT.

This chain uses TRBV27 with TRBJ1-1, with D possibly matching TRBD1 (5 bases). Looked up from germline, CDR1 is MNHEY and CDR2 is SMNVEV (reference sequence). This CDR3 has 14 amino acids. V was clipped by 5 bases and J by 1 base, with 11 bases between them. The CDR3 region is CASSRRDGNTEAFF. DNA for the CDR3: TGTGCCAGCAGTAGGCGGGACGGGAACACTGAAGCTTTCTTT.

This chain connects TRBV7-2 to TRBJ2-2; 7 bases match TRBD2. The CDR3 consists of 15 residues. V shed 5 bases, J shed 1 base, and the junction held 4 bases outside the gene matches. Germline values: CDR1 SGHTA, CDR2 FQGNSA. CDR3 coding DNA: TGTGCCAGCAGCCTGACTAGCCTGAACACCGGGGAGCTGTTTTTT. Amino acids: CASSLTSLNTGELFF.